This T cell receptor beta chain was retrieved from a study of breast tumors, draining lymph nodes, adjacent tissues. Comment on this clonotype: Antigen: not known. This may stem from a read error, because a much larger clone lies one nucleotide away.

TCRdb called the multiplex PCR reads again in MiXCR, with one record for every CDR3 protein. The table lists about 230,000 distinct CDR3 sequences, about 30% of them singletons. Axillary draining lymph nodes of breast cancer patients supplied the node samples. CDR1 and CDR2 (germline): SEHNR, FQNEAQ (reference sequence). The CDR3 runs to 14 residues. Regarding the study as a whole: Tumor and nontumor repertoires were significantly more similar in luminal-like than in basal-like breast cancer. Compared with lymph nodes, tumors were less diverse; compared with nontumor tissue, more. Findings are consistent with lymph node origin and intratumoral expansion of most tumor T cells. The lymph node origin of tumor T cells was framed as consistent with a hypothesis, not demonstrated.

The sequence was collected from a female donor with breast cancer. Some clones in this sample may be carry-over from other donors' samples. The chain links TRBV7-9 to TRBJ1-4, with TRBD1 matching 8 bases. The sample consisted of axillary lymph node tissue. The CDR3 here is CVSSLTGGNEKLFF. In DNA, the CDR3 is TGTGTCAGCAGCTTAACAGGGGGAAATGAAAAACTGTTTTTT. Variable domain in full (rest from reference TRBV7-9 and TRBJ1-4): DTGVSQNPRHKITKRGQNVTFRCDPISEHNRLYWYRQTLGQGPEFLTYFQNEAQLEKSRLLSDRFSAERPKGSFSTLEIQRTEQGDSAMYLCVSSLTGGNEKLFFGSGTQLSVL.